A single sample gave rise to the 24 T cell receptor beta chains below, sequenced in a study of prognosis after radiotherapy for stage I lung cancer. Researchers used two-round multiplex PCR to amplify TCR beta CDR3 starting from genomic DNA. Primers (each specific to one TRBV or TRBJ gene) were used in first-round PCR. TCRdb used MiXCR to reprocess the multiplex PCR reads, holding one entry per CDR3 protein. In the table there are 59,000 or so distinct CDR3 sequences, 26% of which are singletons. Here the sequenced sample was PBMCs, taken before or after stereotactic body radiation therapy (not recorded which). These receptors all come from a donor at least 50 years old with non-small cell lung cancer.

CDR3 region: CASSVDSLYEQYF. In nucleotides, the CDR3 is TGTGCCAGCAGCGTAGACAGCCTCTACGAGCAGTACTTC. The V call is TRBV5-4, the J call TRBJ2-7; tentative D call: TRBD1 (5 bases). The CDR3 contains 13 residues. V was pared by 4 bases and J by 3 bases, with 11 bases between. Looked up from germline, CDR1 is SGHNT and CDR2 is YYREEE (reference sequence).

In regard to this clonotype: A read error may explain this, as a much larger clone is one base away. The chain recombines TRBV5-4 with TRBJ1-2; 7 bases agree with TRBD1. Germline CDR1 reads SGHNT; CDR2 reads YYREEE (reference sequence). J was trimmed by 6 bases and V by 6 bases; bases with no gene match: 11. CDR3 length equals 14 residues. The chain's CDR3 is CASNQIQGKDGYTF. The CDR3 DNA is TGTGCCAGCAACCAGATACAGGGGAAAGATGGCTACACCTTC. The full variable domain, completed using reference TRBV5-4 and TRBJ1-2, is ETGVTQSPTHLIKTRGQQVTLRCSSQSGHNTVSWYQQALGQGPQFIFQYYREEENGRGNFPPRFSGLQFPNYSSELNVNALELDDSALYLCASNQIQGKDGYTFGSGTRLTVV.

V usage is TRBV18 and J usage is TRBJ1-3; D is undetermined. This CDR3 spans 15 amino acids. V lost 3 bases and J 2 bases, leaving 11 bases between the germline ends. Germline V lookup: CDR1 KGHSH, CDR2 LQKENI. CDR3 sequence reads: CASSPQVYPGNTIYF. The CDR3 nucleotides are TGTGCCAGCTCACCTCAGGTGTACCCTGGAAACACCATATATTTT.

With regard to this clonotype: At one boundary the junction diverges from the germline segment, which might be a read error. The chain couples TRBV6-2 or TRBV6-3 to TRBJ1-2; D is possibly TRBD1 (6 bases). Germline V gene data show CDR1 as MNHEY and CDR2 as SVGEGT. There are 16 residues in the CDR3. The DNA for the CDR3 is TGTGCCAGCGTAAAACCACAGGGTGGTCACAGCTATGGCTACACATTC. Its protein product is CASVKPQGGHSYGYTF.

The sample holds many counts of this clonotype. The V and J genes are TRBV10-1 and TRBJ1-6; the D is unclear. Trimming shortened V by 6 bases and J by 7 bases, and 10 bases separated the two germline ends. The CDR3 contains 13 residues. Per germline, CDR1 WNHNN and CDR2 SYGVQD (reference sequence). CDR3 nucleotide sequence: TGCGCCAGCAGATCGGACGGGAATTCACCCCTCCACTTT. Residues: CASRSDGNSPLHF.

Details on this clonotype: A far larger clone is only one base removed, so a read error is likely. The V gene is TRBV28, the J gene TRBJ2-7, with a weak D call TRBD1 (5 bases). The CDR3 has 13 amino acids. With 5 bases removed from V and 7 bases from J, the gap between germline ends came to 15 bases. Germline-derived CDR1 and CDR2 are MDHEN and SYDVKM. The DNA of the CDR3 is TGTGCCAGCAGTGATCCTGACAGAAGGGAGCAGTACTTC. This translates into CASSDPDRREQYF.

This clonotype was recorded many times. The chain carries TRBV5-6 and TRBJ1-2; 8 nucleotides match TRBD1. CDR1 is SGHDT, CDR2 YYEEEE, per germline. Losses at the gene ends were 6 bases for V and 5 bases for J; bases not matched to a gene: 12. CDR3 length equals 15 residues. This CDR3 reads CASNTGQGAGYGYTF. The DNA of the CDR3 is TGTGCCAGCAACACAGGGCAGGGGGCGGGATATGGCTACACCTTC.

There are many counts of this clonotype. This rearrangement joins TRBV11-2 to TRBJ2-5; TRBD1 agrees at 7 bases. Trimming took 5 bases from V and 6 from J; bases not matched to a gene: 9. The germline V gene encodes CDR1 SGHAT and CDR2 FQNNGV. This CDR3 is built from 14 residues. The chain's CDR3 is CASSADRDLQTQYF. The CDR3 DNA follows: TGTGCCAGCAGCGCAGACAGGGACCTTCAGACCCAGTACTTC.

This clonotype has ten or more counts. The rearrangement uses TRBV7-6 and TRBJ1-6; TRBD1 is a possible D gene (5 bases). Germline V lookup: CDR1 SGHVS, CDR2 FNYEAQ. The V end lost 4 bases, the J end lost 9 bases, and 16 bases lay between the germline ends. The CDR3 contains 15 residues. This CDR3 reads CASSSKWGTPSPLHF. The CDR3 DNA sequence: TGTGCCAGCAGCTCGAAATGGGGGACTCCTTCACCCCTCCACTTT.

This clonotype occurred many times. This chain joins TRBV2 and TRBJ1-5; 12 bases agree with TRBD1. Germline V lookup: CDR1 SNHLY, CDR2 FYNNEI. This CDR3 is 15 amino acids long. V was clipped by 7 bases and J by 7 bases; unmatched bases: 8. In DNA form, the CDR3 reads TGTGCCAGCAAGCGGGACAGGGGGCGCGAGCAGCCCCAGCATTTT. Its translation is CASKRDRGREQPQHF.

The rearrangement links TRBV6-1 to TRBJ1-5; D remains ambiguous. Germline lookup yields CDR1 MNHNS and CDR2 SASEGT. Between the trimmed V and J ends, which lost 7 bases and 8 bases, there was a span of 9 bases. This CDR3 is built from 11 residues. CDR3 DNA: TGTGCCAGCATCCTCACGGAGCCCCAGCATTTT. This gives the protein CASILTEPQHF.

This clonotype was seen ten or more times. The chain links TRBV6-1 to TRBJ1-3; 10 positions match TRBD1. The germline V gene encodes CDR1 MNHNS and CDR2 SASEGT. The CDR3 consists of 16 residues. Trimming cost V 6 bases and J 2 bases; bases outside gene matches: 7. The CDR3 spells CASRATGTGAGNTIYF. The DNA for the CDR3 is TGTGCCAGCAGGGCAACCGGGACAGGGGCTGGAAACACCATATATTTT.

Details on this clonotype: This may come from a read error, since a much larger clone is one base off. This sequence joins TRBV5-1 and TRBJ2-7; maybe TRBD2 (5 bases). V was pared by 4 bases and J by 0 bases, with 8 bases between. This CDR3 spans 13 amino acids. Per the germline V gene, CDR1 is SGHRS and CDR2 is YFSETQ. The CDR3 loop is CASSASGSYEQYF. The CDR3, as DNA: TGCGCCAGCAGCGCCAGCGGCTCCTACGAGCAGTACTTC.

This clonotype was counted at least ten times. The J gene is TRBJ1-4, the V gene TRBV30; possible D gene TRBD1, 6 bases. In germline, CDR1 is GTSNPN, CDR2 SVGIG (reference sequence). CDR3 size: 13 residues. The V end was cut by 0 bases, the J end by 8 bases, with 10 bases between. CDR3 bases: TGTGCCTGGAGTGTGGGGGCAGCCGAAAAACTGTTTTTT. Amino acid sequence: CAWSVGAAEKLFF.

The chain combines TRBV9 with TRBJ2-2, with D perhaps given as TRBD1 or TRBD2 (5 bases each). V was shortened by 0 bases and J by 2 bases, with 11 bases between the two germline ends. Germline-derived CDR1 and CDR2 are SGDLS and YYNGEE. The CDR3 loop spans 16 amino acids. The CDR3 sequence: CASSVVGVANTGELFF. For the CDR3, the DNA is TGTGCCAGCAGCGTAGTGGGGGTGGCAAACACCGGGGAGCTGTTTTTT.

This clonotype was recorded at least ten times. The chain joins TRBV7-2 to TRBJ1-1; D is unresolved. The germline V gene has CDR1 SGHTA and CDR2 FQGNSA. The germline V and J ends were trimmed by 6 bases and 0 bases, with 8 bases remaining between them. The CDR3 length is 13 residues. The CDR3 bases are TGTGCCAGCAGGGAGGATATGAACACTGAAGCTTTCTTT. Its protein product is CASREDMNTEAFF.

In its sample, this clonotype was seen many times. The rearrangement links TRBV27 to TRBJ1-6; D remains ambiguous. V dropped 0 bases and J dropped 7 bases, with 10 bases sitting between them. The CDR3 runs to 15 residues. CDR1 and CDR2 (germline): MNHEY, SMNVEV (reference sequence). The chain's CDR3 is CASSLSMAANSPLHF. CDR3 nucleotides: TGTGCCAGCAGTTTATCGATGGCAGCCAATTCACCCCTCCACTTT.

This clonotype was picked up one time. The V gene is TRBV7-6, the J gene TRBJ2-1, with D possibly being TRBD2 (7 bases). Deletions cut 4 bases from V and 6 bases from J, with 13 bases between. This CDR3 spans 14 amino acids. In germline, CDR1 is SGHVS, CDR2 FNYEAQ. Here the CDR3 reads CASSSPGGFNEQFF. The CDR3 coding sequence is TGTGCCAGCAGCTCCCCGGGGGGCTTCAATGAGCAGTTCTTC.

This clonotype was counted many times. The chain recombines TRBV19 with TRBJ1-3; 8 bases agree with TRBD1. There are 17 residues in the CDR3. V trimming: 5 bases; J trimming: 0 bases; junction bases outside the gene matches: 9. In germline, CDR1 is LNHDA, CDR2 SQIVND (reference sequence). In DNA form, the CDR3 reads TGTGCCAGTAGTCCCGGGACGCAGGGGGCCTCTGGAAACACCATATATTTT. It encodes CASSPGTQGASGNTIYF.

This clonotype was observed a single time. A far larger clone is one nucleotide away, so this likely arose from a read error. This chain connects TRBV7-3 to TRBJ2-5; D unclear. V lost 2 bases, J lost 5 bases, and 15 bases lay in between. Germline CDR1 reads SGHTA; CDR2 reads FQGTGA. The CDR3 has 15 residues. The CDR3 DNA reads TGTGCCAGCAGCTTACAAGCCTTGGGTAGGGAGACCCAGTACTTC. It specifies CASSLQALGRETQYF.

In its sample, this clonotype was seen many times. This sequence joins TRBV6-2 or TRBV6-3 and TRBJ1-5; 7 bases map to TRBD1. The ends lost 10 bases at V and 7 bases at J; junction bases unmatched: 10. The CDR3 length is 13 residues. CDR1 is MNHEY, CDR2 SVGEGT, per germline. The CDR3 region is CATSTGYGQPQHF. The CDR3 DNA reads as TGTGCCACCTCGACAGGGTACGGGCAGCCCCAGCATTTT.

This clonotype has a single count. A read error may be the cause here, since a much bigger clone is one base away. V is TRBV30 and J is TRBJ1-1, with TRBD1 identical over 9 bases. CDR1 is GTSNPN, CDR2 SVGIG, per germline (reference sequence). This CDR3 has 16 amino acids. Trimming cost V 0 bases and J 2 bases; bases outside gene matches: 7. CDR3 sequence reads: CAWSVGDRDSNTEAFF. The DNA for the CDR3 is TGTGCCTGGAGTGTGGGGGACAGGGATTCTAACACTGAAGCTTTCTTT.

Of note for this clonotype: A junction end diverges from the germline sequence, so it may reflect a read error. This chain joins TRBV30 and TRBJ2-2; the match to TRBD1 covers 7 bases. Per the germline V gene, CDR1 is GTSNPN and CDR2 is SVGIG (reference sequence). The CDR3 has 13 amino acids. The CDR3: CALGQQNTWELFF. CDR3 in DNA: TGTGCCTTGGGACAGCAGAACACCTGGGAGCTGTTTTTT. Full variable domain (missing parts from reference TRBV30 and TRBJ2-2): SQTIHQWPATLVQPVGSPLSLECTVEGTSNPNLYWYRQAAGRGLQLLFYSVGIGQISSEVPQNLSASRPQDRQFILSSKKLLLSDSGFYLCALGQQNTWELFFGEGSRLTVL.

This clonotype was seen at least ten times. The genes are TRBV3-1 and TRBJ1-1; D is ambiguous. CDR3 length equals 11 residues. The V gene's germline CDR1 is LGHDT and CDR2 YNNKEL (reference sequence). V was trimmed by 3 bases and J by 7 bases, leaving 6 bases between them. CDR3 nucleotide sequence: TGTGCCAGCAGCCATGACGGTGAAGCTTTCTTT. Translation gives CASSHDGEAFF.